This T cell receptor beta chain was sequenced during a study of T cell changes during pregnancy in multiple sclerosis. Assay used: immunoSEQ multiplex PCR; TCRdb lists only in-frame clones, some missing. The repertoire includes roughly 110,000 clones, less than 95% of them detected once, and around 0.8% sits in the top ten. V lost 2 bases to trimming and J lost 7 bases, with 18 bases between them. The CDR3 is made up of 16 amino acids. Germline V gives CDR1 MGHRA, CDR2 YSYEKL. This clone appeared a few times. The source of this sequence is a female donor in good health, enrolled as a control in a pregnancy study. Sequencing was performed on peripheral blood, taken in the third trimester of pregnancy. V is TRBV4-1 and J is TRBJ1-5; D is ambiguous. CDR3 region: CASSQLGQLGAQPQHF. The CDR3 region has the DNA TGCGCCAGCAGCCAATTGGGTCAACTCGGAGCACAGCCCCAGCATTTT.